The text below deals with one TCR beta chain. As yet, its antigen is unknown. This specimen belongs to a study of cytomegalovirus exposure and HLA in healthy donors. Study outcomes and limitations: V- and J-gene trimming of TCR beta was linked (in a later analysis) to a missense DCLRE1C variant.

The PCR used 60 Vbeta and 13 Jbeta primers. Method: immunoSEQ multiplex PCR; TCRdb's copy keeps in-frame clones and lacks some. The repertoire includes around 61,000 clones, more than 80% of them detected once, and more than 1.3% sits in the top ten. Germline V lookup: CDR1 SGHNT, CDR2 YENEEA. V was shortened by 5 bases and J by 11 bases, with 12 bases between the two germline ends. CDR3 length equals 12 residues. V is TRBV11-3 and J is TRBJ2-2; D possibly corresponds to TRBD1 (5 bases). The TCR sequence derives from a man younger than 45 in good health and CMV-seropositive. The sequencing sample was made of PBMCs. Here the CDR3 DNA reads TGTGCCAGCAGCCCGACAGACTCCGAGCTGTTTTTT. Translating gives CASSPTDSELFF.